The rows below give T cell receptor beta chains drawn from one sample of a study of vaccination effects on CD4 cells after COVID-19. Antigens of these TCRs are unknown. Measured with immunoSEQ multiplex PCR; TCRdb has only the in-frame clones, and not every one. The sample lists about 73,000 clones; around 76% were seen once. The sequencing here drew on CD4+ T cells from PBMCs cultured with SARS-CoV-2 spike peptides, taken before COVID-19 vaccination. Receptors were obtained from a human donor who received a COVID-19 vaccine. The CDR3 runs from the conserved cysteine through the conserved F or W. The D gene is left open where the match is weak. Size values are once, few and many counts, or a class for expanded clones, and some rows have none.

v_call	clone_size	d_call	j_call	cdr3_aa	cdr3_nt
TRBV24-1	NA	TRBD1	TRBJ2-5	CATSDGGNRGPETQYF	TGTGCCACCAGTGATGGGGGAAACAGGGGGCCGGAGACCCAGTACTTC
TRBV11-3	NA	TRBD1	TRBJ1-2	CASSFRQGLNYGYTF	TGTGCCAGCAGCTTCCGACAGGGCCTTAACTATGGCTACACCTTC
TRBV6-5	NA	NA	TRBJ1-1	CASSSQDTNTEAFF	TGTGCCAGCAGTTCCCAGGACACGAACACTGAAGCTTTCTTT
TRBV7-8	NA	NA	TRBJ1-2	CASHADGSNYGYTF	TGTGCCAGCCACGCCGACGGCTCTAACTATGGCTACACCTTC
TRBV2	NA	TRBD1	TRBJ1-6	CASRTRDSGNSPLHF	TGTGCCAGCAGAACCCGGGACAGTGGGAATTCACCCCTCCACTTT
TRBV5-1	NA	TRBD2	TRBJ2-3	CASSPGLAGGVADTQYF	TGCGCCAGCAGCCCTGGCCTAGCGGGGGGGGTCGCAGATACGCAGTATTTT
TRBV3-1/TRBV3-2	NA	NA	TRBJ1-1	CASSPGIEAFF	TGTGCCAGCAGCCCCGGGATCGAAGCTTTCTTT
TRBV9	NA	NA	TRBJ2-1	CASSGDLARNEQFF	TGTGCCAGCAGCGGGGACCTAGCCCGCAATGAGCAGTTCTTC
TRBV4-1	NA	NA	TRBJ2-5	CASSQGTVQETQYF	TGCGCCAGCAGCCAAGGGACAGTTCAAGAGACCCAGTACTTC
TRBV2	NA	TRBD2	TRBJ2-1	CASSLIAGNEQFF	TGTGCCAGCAGCTTAATAGCGGGGAATGAGCAGTTCTTC
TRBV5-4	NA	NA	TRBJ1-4	CASSLMATNEKLFF	TGTGCCAGCAGCTTGATGGCAACTAATGAAAAACTGTTTTTT
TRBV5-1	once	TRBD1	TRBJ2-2	CASSRRTGGLTGVGELFF	TGCGCCAGCAGCCGAAGGACAGGGGGCCTAACCGGAGTCGGGGAGCTGTTTTTT
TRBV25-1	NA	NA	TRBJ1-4	CASSDSRGTTNEKLFF	TGTGCCAGCAGTGATAGTCGGGGGACAACTAATGAAAAACTGTTTTTT
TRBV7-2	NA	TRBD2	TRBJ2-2	CASRVRGDSLVNTGELFF	TGTGCCAGCAGGGTTCGGGGGGATTCCCTAGTGAACACCGGGGAGCTGTTTTTT
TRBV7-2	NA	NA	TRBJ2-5	CASSVRDGQETQYF	TGTGCCAGCAGCGTCCGGGACGGTCAAGAGACCCAGTACTTC
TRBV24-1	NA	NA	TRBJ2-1	CATSYRDGGGRNEQFF	TGTGCCACCAGTTACAGGGATGGGGGCGGTCGAAATGAGCAGTTCTTC
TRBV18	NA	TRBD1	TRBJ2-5	CASTPGQGETQYF	TGTGCCAGTACCCCGGGACAGGGTGAGACCCAGTACTTC
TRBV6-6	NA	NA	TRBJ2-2	CASSYSGGQVTGELFF	TGTGCCAGCAGTTACTCTGGGGGGCAGGTCACCGGGGAGCTGTTTTTT
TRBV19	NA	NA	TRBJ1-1	CASSIIVDTEAFF	TGTGCCAGTAGTATTATCGTGGATACTGAAGCTTTCTTT
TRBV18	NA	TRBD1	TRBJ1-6	CASSPLDRGNSPLHF	TGTGCCAGCTCACCATTGGACAGGGGCAATTCACCCCTCCACTTT
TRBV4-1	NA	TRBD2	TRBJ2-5	CASSSRLAGGQETQYF	TGCGCCAGCAGCTCCCGACTAGCGGGGGGCCAAGAGACCCAGTACTTC
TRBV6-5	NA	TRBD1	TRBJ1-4	CASSQTGGVEKLFF	TGTGCCAGCAGCCAGACAGGGGGCGTGGAAAAACTGTTTTTT
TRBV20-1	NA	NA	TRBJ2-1	CGGGLDEQFF	TGCGGAGGGGGTCTCGATGAGCAGTTCTTC
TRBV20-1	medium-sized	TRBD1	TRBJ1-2	CGSRQGYGYTF	TGCGGGTCCCGACAGGGTTATGGCTACACCTTC